What follows describes a single TCR beta chain. The antigen is undetermined. The sample originates from a study of T cells in Graves' hyperthyroidism and ophthalmopathy. Study details: Peripheral blood was taken when the disease was first diagnosed, before any treatment began.

RNA transcripts served as the template for amplifying TCR beta CDR3 regions. HTBI primers were used for first-round RT-PCR of the TCR CDR3. TCRdb reprocessed the multiplex PCR reads via MiXCR and lists one record per CDR3 protein. The table has some 570,000 distinct CDR3 sequences, under 20% seen once. V was clipped by 5 bases and J by 5 bases; unmatched bases: 8. The CDR3 is 13 residues long. From germline, CDR1 is DFQATT and CDR2 SNEGSKA (reference sequence). Study outcomes and limitations: Separating ophthalmopathy from stable hyperthyroidism was achieved by a 13 V-J model.

The V gene is TRBV20-1, the J gene TRBJ1-1; 7 bases are shared with TRBD1. Sample: blood. This receptor was identified in a woman aged 18-29 years with Graves' ophthalmopathy. CDR3 bases: TGCAGTGCTTTAGACAGGGAGGGGACTGAAGCTTTCTTT. It is translated as CSALDREGTEAFF.